These T cell receptor beta chains were read from a single sample in a study of early T cells in non-severe SARS-CoV-2 infection. TCRdb analysed the 5' RACE reads with MiXCR anew, one entry per CDR3 protein. Here the sample spans about 50,000 distinct CDR3 sequences, roughly 10% being singletons. Material: whole blood, obtained at baseline. The receptors stem from an adult who was a healthcare worker with PCR-confirmed SARS-CoV-2 infection or an uninfected control (not recorded which). Each CDR3 is given with its conserved first and last residue. D genes are given only for firm matches. Expanded clones get a size class; other rows say once, few or many, or leave the size out.

NA	TRBV7-9	many	TRBJ2-5	CASSPVAGQETQYF	TGTGCCAGCAGCCCGGTGGCAGGACAAGAGACCCAGTACTTC
NA	TRBV6-1	few	TRBJ1-1	CASRRQVNTEAFF	TGTGCCAGCAGAAGACAGGTAAACACTGAAGCTTTCTTT
NA	TRBV6-1	many	TRBJ1-2	CASMQQERGYTF	TGTGCCAGCATGCAACAGGAACGGGGCTACACCTTC
TRBD2	TRBV28	NA	TRBJ2-3	CASSLSGLAGFYVGTDTQYF	TGTGCCAGCAGTTTATCCGGCCTAGCGGGGTTCTATGTGGGAACAGATACGCAGTATTTT
NA	TRBV28	many	TRBJ2-1	CASSLQPTEQFF	TGTGCCAGCAGTCTACAGCCTACCGAGCAGTTCTTC
NA	TRBV7-6	NA	TRBJ2-3	CASSGTYGDTQYF	TGTGCCAGCAGCGGGACTTACGGAGATACGCAGTATTTT
NA	TRBV6-5	NA	TRBJ1-3	CASRPTGPGNTIYF	TGTGCCAGCAGACCGACAGGACCTGGAAACACCATATATTTT
TRBD2	TRBV18	few	TRBJ2-3	CASSFGLAGRTDTQYF	TGTGCCAGCTCATTTGGACTAGCGGGGAGGACAGATACGCAGTATTTT
TRBD1	TRBV9	many	TRBJ2-1	CASSVRDRAYNEQFF	TGTGCCAGCAGCGTCCGGGACAGGGCATACAATGAGCAGTTCTTC
NA	TRBV2	few	TRBJ1-1	CASRDRDKNTEAFF	TGTGCCAGCAGGGACCGGGACAAGAACACTGAAGCTTTCTTT
NA	TRBV2	NA	TRBJ1-2	CASTHPRNYGYTF	TGTGCCAGCACCCACCCCAGGAACTATGGCTACACCTTC
TRBD1	TRBV28	NA	TRBJ1-2	CASGTERNYGYTF	TGTGCCAGCGGGACAGAAAGGAACTATGGCTACACCTTC
NA	TRBV28	few	TRBJ2-7	CASRRTGTARNEQYF	TGTGCCAGCAGACGAACCGGGACGGCGCGGAACGAGCAGTACTTC
TRBD2	TRBV29-1	NA	TRBJ2-7	CSVSRTSGSWYEQYF	TGCAGCGTTTCTAGGACTAGCGGGAGTTGGTACGAGCAGTACTTC
NA	TRBV11-2	NA	TRBJ2-3	CASSLTAVRITDTQYF	TGTGCCAGCAGCTTAACAGCGGTTCGGATCACAGATACGCAGTATTTT
TRBD1	TRBV25-1	many	TRBJ1-5	CAIGPTGKHQPQHF	TGTGCCATCGGCCCGACAGGGAAGCATCAGCCCCAGCATTTT
TRBD2	TRBV12-3/TRBV12-4	NA	TRBJ2-5	CASSRREAISAQYF	TGTGCCAGCAGTCGCCGGGAGGCTATTTCGGCCCAGTACTTC
NA	TRBV20-1	NA	TRBJ2-3	CSAGSVAKGTSSTDTQYF	TGCAGTGCTGGATCCGTTGCGAAAGGAACGTCTAGCACAGATACGCAGTATTTT
NA	TRBV7-9	few	TRBJ1-2	CASRPREYGYTF	TGTGCCAGCAGACCAAGAGAGTATGGCTACACCTTC
TRBD2	TRBV2	NA	TRBJ2-3	CASSAGLAGAADTQYF	TGTGCCAGCAGTGCGGGACTAGCGGGAGCGGCAGATACGCAGTATTTT
NA	TRBV7-9	NA	TRBJ2-3	CASSHRSPRGSTDTQYF	TGTGCCAGCAGCCACCGGTCCCCTAGGGGTTCCACAGATACGCAGTATTTT
NA	TRBV7-2	many	TRBJ1-5	CASSFKGNQPQHF	TGTGCCAGCAGCTTTAAGGGCAATCAGCCCCAGCATTTT
NA	TRBV4-1	few	TRBJ1-1	CASSPHGTLNTEAFF	TGCGCCAGCAGCCCTCATGGGACGTTGAACACTGAAGCTTTCTTT
NA	TRBV6-2/TRBV6-3	many	TRBJ1-1	CASSYLPGRDTEAFF	TGTGCCAGCAGTTACCTGCCAGGGCGGGACACTGAAGCTTTCTTT
NA	TRBV30	few	TRBJ1-3	CAWSGEGGFGNTIYF	TGTGCCTGGAGTGGCGAGGGGGGGTTCGGAAACACCATATATTTT
NA	TRBV6-2/TRBV6-3	few	TRBJ1-2	CASRTITADYGYTF	TGTGCCAGCAGAACCATTACAGCGGACTATGGCTACACCTTC
TRBD1	TRBV5-1	many	TRBJ2-3	CASSEYPRDSPLSDTQYF	TGCGCCAGCAGCGAATATCCACGGGACAGTCCCCTCTCAGATACGCAGTATTTT
NA	TRBV11-2	many	TRBJ2-2	CASSSIVGELFF	TGTGCCAGCAGCTCGATCGTCGGGGAGCTGTTTTTT
NA	TRBV20-1	NA	TRBJ2-5	CSARDLDETQYF	TGCAGTGCTAGGGACCTAGACGAGACCCAGTACTTC
NA	TRBV29-1	few	TRBJ1-2	CSVDTVGHGYTF	TGCAGCGTTGATACGGTGGGGCATGGCTACACCTTC
NA	TRBV7-3	NA	TRBJ2-1	CASSSPGSEQFF	TGTGCCAGCAGCTCACCGGGATCGGAGCAGTTCTTC
NA	TRBV28	few	TRBJ1-2	CANRDTLYGYTF	TGTGCCAACCGGGACACACTCTATGGCTACACCTTC
TRBD2	TRBV11-2	few	TRBJ2-1	CASSHGTRLYNEQFF	TGTGCCAGCAGCCACGGGACTAGACTTTACAATGAGCAGTTCTTC
NA	TRBV12-3/TRBV12-4	NA	TRBJ1-1	CASSLYFQLGTNTEAFF	TGTGCCAGCAGTTTATATTTCCAGCTCGGGACGAACACTGAAGCTTTCTTT
TRBD1	TRBV2	few	TRBJ1-1	CASNRQGAKAEAFF	TGTGCCAGCAATCGACAGGGGGCTAAGGCTGAAGCTTTCTTT
TRBD1	TRBV19	NA	TRBJ2-7	CASSRGQRYEQYF	TGTGCCAGTAGTAGGGGACAGCGCTACGAGCAGTACTTC
TRBD1	TRBV27	NA	TRBJ1-2	CASSTQQGAAGYTF	TGTGCCAGCAGTACCCAACAGGGGGCTGCCGGCTACACCTTC
TRBD1	TRBV9	NA	TRBJ1-5	CASSRRGTDQPQHF	TGTGCCAGCAGCCGAAGGGGGACAGACCAGCCCCAGCATTTT
TRBD2	TRBV20-1	NA	TRBJ2-2	CSAKRWSSGPSNTGELFF	TGCAGTGCTAAACGATGGAGTAGCGGGCCATCGAACACCGGGGAGCTGTTTTTT
TRBD1	TRBV4-2	few	TRBJ2-2	CASSPKGTGSTGELFF	TGTGCCAGCAGCCCAAAGGGGACAGGGTCCACCGGGGAGCTGTTTTTT
NA	TRBV3-1	many	TRBJ1-4	CASSNRAGINEKLFF	TGTGCCAGCAGCAACAGGGCCGGGATTAATGAAAAACTGTTTTTT
NA	TRBV20-1	NA	TRBJ2-6	CSARMPGLRLGGANVLTF	TGCAGTGCTAGGATGCCGGGACTCAGGCTAGGAGGGGCCAACGTCCTGACTTTC
NA	TRBV9	few	TRBJ2-3	CASSATGFRTDTQYF	TGTGCCAGCAGCGCTACAGGTTTCAGGACAGATACGCAGTATTTT
TRBD2	TRBV20-1	few	TRBJ2-2	CSASAGGGTGELFF	TGCAGTGCTAGCGCGGGAGGAGGGACCGGGGAGCTGTTTTTT
TRBD1	TRBV19	many	TRBJ2-3	CASRTGDITDTQYF	TGTGCCAGCAGGACAGGGGACATCACAGATACGCAGTATTTT
NA	TRBV2	many	TRBJ1-1	CASSEGRATEAFF	TGTGCCAGCAGTGAGGGCAGGGCCACTGAAGCTTTCTTT
NA	TRBV30	few	TRBJ1-1	CASEDSNTEAFF	TGTGCCTCCGAAGACAGCAACACTGAAGCTTTCTTT
NA	TRBV29-1	few	TRBJ2-1	CSVAGHPVHNEQFF	TGCAGCGTTGCCGGACACCCGGTTCACAATGAGCAGTTCTTC
NA	TRBV2	NA	TRBJ2-5	CASSAAPSYQETQYF	TGTGCCAGCAGCGCTGCCCCTAGTTACCAAGAGACCCAGTACTTC
NA	TRBV11-2	few	TRBJ2-7	CASSSQGSEQYF	TGTGCCAGCAGCAGTCAGGGTTCCGAGCAGTACTTC
NA	TRBV20-1	NA	TRBJ1-4	CSARIRGDEKLFF	TGCAGTGCTAGAATCCGGGGGGATGAAAAACTGTTTTTT
NA	TRBV12-3/TRBV12-4	few	TRBJ2-7	CASSPRGRAASEQYF	TGTGCCAGCAGTCCGCGTGGCAGGGCGGCGTCGGAGCAGTACTTC
NA	TRBV18	few	TRBJ2-7	CASSRTDTYEQYF	TGTGCCAGCTCACGGACAGACACCTACGAGCAGTACTTC
NA	TRBV7-6	many	TRBJ2-5	CASRPALGEETQYF	TGTGCCAGCAGACCCGCCTTAGGTGAAGAGACCCAGTACTTC
NA	TRBV29-1	many	TRBJ2-1	CSGSSYNEQFF	TGCAGCGGAAGCTCCTACAATGAGCAGTTCTTC
TRBD2	TRBV11-2	NA	TRBJ2-7	CASSQRGTSGPRRYEQYF	TGTGCCAGCAGCCAAAGGGGTACTAGCGGCCCTCGGCGCTACGAGCAGTACTTC
TRBD2	TRBV7-9	many	TRBJ2-1	CASSRTSGGQYNEQFF	TGTGCCAGCAGTCGCACTAGCGGGGGACAGTACAATGAGCAGTTCTTC
NA	TRBV27	NA	TRBJ1-3	CASSPWDARSGNTIYF	TGTGCCAGCAGTCCTTGGGACGCCCGCTCTGGAAACACCATATATTTT
NA	TRBV12-3/TRBV12-4	many	TRBJ2-2	CASSYYQRNTGELFF	TGTGCCAGCAGTTATTATCAAAGGAACACCGGGGAGCTGTTTTTT
NA	TRBV7-2	NA	TRBJ2-6	CASSLEASGANVLTF	TGTGCCAGCAGCTTAGAAGCCTCTGGGGCCAACGTCCTGACTTTC